This TCR beta chain derives from a study of cytomegalovirus exposure and HLA in healthy donors. Findings and limits, study-wide: A later analysis appeared to link common viral pathogens to several of the most significant clusters.

This clone was seen a handful of times. What it recognizes is unknown. The CDR3 totals 15 residues. The germline CDR1 and CDR2 sequences are SGDLS and YYNGEE. V shed 0 bases and J 3 bases; nucleotides not matched to a gene: 2. Amplification used 60 Vbeta primers and 13 Jbeta primers. Sequencing was performed with immunoSEQ multiplex PCR; in TCRdb, only in-frame clones are kept and a portion is missing. The sample includes tens of thousands of clones, roughly four fifths of them seen just once. The chain carries TRBV9 and TRBJ2-5; 10 bases match TRBD2. The receptor's source is a young man in good health and CMV-seropositive. The sample taken for sequencing was PBMCs. CDR3 DNA: TGTGCCAGCAGCGTAGGCCTAGCGGGAGAAGAGACCCAGTACTTC. Its translation is CASSVGLAGEETQYF.